This record looks at one TCR beta chain sequence and its context. Only in-frame clones appear in the TCRdb table, and some are missing; sequencing was by immunoSEQ multiplex PCR. Altogether about 130,000 clones are present, around 94% being singletons, with the ten largest covering 11% to 15%. These data come from a study of control samples from healthy donors and cancer patients. J was trimmed by 0 bases and V by 3 bases; bases with no gene match: 7. The length of the CDR3 is 17 residues. The germline gives CDR1 SGHDT, CDR2 YYEEEE. This sequence originates from a man between 60 and 75 years old with colorectal cancer. The rearrangement uses TRBV5-6 and TRBJ1-4; 8 bases align to TRBD1. The sample taken for sequencing was PBMCs. For the CDR3, the DNA is TGTGCCAGCAGCTCGTGGACAGGGCCCTCAACTAATGAAAAACTGTTTTTT. Protein: CASSSWTGPSTNEKLFF.